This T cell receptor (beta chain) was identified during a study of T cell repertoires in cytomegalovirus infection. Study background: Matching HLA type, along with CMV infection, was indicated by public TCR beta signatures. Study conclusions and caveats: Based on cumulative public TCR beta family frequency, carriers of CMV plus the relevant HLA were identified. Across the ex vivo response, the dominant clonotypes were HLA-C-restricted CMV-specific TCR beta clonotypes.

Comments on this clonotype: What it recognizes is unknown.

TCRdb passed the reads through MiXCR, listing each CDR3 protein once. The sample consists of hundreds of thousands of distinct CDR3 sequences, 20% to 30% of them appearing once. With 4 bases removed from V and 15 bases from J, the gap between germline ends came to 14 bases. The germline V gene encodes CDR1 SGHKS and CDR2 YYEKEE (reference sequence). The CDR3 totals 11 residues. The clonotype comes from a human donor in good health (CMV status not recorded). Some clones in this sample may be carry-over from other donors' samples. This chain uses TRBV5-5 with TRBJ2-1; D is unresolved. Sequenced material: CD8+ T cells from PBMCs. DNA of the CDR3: TGTGCCAGCAGCGTCCAGGACCAATCGTTCTTC. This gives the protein CASSVQDQSFF.